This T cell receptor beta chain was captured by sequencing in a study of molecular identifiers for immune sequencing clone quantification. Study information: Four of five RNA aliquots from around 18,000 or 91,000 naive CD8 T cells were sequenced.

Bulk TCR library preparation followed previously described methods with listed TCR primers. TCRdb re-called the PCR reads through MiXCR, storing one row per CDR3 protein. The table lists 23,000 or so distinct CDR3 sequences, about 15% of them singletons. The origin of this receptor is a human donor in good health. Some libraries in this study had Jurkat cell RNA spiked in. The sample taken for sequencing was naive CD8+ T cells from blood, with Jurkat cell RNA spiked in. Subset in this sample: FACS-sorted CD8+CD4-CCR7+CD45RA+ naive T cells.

CDR3 nucleotides: TGTGCCAGCAGTTACACAGACAGCTCCTACGAGCAGTACTTC. Translation: CASSYTDSSYEQYF. This chain links TRBV6-5 with TRBJ2-7; tentative D call: TRBD1 (5 bases). CDR1 MNHEY and CDR2 SVGAGI come from the germline V gene. The CDR3 contains 14 residues. Trimming removed 2 bases from V and 0 bases from J, with 8 bases in between.